This T cell receptor beta chain was obtained from a study of cytomegalovirus exposure and HLA in healthy donors. Study results and limitations: It emerged from a later analysis that several of the most significant clusters appeared to be linked to common viral pathogens.

Note on this clone: The antigen remains undetermined.

Donors likely had unrecorded immune exposures despite being nominally healthy when sampled. This CDR3 contains 14 residues. V dropped 4 bases and J dropped 3; count of bases not matched to a gene: 2. From germline, CDR1 is SGHVS and CDR2 FQNEAQ. The PCR contained 60 Vbeta and 13 Jbeta primers. Clones were read by immunoSEQ multiplex PCR, and TCRdb kept only the in-frame ones, dropping some. The sample lists about 170,000 clones, 65% to 85% occurring once. Material: PBMCs. The chain joins TRBV7-8 to TRBJ2-2; 7 nucleotides align to TRBD1. This TCR was sampled from a male donor in good health and CMV-seronegative. The CDR3 loop is CASSSGTDTGELFF. Here the CDR3 DNA reads TGTGCCAGCAGCTCCGGGACAGACACCGGGGAGCTGTTTTTT.